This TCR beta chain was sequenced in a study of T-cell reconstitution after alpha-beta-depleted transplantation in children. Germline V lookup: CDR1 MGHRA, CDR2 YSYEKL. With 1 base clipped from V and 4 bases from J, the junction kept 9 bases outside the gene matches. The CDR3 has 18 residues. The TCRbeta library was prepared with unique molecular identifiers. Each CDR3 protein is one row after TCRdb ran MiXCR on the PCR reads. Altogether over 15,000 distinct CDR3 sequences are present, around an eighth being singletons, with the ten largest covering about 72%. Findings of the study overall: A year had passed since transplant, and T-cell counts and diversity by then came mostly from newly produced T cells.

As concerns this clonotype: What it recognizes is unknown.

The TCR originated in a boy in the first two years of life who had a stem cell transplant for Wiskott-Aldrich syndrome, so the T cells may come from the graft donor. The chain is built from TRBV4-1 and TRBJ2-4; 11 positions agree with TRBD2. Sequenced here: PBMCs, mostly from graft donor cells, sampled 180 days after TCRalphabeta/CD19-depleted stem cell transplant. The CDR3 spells CASSQGLAGGKGKNIQYF. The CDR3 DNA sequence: TGCGCCAGCAGCCAAGGGCTAGCGGGAGGAAAAGGGAAAAACATTCAGTACTTC.